This T cell receptor (beta chain) was sequenced in a study of T cell responses to AZD1222 COVID-19 vaccine. This table comes from immunoSEQ multiplex PCR, and its TCRdb copy is limited to in-frame clones, with some not included. This table has 130,000 or so clones, around nine tenths appearing once. Study-level findings and limits: Donors, mostly white British, included more females; clonal diversity was possibly underestimated. Dominant at 160-218 and 743-854, vaccine-associated CD4 TCRs also spanned spike.

A remark on this clone: Its antigen is as yet unknown.

The sequencing used peripheral blood, collected 28 days after the second dose of the MenACWY control vaccine. This clonotype originated in an adult who received the MenACWY meningococcal vaccine as a control.

This chain's CDR3 is CASSPQGAGGYTF. The CDR3 DNA sequence: TGTGCCAGCAGCCCGCAGGGAGCAGGCGGCTACACCTTC. This rearrangement joins TRBV7-2 to TRBJ1-2; tentatively, D is TRBD1 (5 bases). V lost 5 bases to trimming and J lost 8 bases, with 15 bases between them. CDR3 size: 13 residues. In germline, CDR1 is SGHTA, CDR2 FQGNSA.